This entry lists 19 T cell receptor beta chains sequenced from one sample in a study of blood T cell repertoires in COVID-19. Libraries were prepared by immunoSEQ multiplex PCR; TCRdb keeps only in-frame clonotypes and omits some of them. This table has about 300,000 clones, around 90% appearing once. Source material: peripheral blood. All receptors derive from a young man with active or convalescent COVID-19.

The chain recombines TRBV7-6 with TRBJ1-6, with 11 bases matching TRBD1. Germline assignment: CDR1 SGHVS and CDR2 FNYEAQ. The CDR3 extends over 17 amino acids. J lost 0 bases, V lost 5 bases, and 3 bases had no gene match. The DNA of the CDR3 is TGTGCCAGCAGCCCGGGGACAGGGGGCTCCTATAATTCACCCCTCCACTTT. It codes for CASSPGTGGSYNSPLHF.

The rearrangement joins TRBV11-2 to TRBJ1-2; the D is unclear. V was pared by 5 bases and J by 7 bases, with 11 bases between. There are 12 residues in the CDR3. Germline V gene sequence: CDR1 SGHAT, CDR2 FQNNGV. CDR3 in DNA: TGTGCCAGCAGCGCCATCTCTATTGGCTACACCTTC. Translating gives CASSAISIGYTF.

The chain couples TRBV7-9 to TRBJ1-2; D is perhaps TRBD1 (6 bases). Between the trimmed V and J ends, which lost 2 bases and 8 bases, there was a span of 18 bases. This CDR3 region has 15 residues. Germline CDR1 SEHNR, CDR2 FQNEAQ (reference sequence). This CDR3 reads CASSLFRGALRGYTF. As DNA, the CDR3 is TGTGCCAGCAGCTTATTCAGGGGCGCCCTGAGGGGCTACACCTTC.

This chain connects TRBV7-2 to TRBJ1-5; D unresolved. Germline CDR1 reads SGHTA; CDR2 reads FQGNSA. The CDR3 spans 12 residues. Trimming took off 4 bases at V and 9 bases at J, with 10 bases between the two ends. The CDR3 DNA reads as TGTGCCAGCAGCTCGTACGGTAGGCCCCAGCATTTT. This translates into CASSSYGRPQHF.

This clone has a single count. CDR3 in amino acids: CASSHQRGQNTIYF. CDR3 coding DNA: TGTGCCAGCAGCCATCAAAGGGGGCAGAACACCATATATTTT. The rearrangement uses TRBV3-1 (or the pseudogene TRBV3-2) and TRBJ1-3, with 7 bases matching TRBD1. Looked up from germline, CDR1 is LGHDT and CDR2 is YNNKEL (reference sequence). CDR3 length: 14 amino acids. The V and J ends lost 3 bases and 7 bases, in that order; junction bases with no gene match: 6.

This chain uses TRBV27 with TRBJ2-3; no reliable D call. There are 12 residues in the CDR3. V lost 8 bases, J lost 4 bases, and 10 bases lay in between. CDR1 is MNHEY and CDR2 is SMNVEV in the germline V gene (reference sequence). CDR3 residues: CASRRGPDTQYF. The CDR3 DNA reads as TGTGCCAGCCGGCGCGGCCCAGATACGCAGTATTTT.

The CDR3 region has the DNA TGTGCCAGCAGTACGGGGGATCGCTATGGCTACACCTTC. Amino acids: CASSTGDRYGYTF. The J gene is TRBJ1-2, the V gene TRBV9; tentatively, D is TRBD1 (5 bases). V was shortened by 5 bases and J by 4 bases, with 12 bases between the two germline ends. Per germline, CDR1 SGDLS and CDR2 YYNGEE. The CDR3 sequence is 13 residues long. Using reference TRBV9 and TRBJ1-2 for the parts outside the CDR3, the full variable domain is DSGVTQTPKHLITATGQRVTLRCSPRSGDLSVYWYQQSLDQGLQFLIQYYNGEERAKGNILERFSAQQFPDLHSELNLSSLELGDSALYFCASSTGDRYGYTFGSGTRLTVV.

This clone came up once. The chain has TRBV7-9 and TRBJ1-6; D remains ambiguous. The germline V gene has CDR1 SEHNR and CDR2 FQNEAQ (reference sequence). The CDR3 consists of 16 residues. The germline V and J ends were trimmed by 1 base and 9 bases, with 16 bases remaining between them. The CDR3 spells CASSLGQAMSGSPLHF. DNA of the CDR3: TGTGCCAGCAGCTTAGGGCAGGCCATGAGTGGTTCACCCCTCCACTTT.

J is TRBJ2-2 and V is TRBV5-6; 8 nucleotides align to TRBD2. Losses at the gene ends were 0 bases for V and 5 bases for J; bases not matched to a gene: 6. CDR1 is SGHDT and CDR2 is YYEEEE in the germline V gene. The CDR3 spans 16 residues. This CDR3 is CASSLVAGKITGELFF. As DNA, the CDR3 is TGTGCCAGCAGCTTGGTAGCGGGGAAAATAACCGGGGAGCTGTTTTTT.

The genes are TRBV14 and TRBJ2-3; D is unclear. In germline, CDR1 is SGHDN, CDR2 FVKESK. The CDR3 is made up of 14 amino acids. Trimming removed 4 bases from V and 8 bases from J, with 16 bases in between. CDR3 DNA sequence: TGTGCCAGCAGCCCACTTGTGCTCGGAGTTACGCAGTATTTT. The encoded protein is CASSPLVLGVTQYF.

The chain recombines TRBV3-1 (or the pseudogene TRBV3-2) with TRBJ1-4, with D unresolved. V lost 3 bases to trimming and J lost 0 bases, with 11 bases between them. CDR1 and CDR2 from the germline V gene are LGHDT and YNNKEL (reference sequence). This CDR3 spans 16 amino acids. The CDR3 coding sequence is TGTGCCAGCAGCCACCAGGCAGCCGCAACTAATGAAAAACTGTTTTTT. This codes for CASSHQAAATNEKLFF.

In this sample, this clone turned up once. This chain uses TRBV7-8 with TRBJ1-2; D gene unclear. The CDR3 extends over 14 amino acids. Germline assignment: CDR1 SGHVS and CDR2 FQNEAQ. Trimming took 7 bases from V and 3 from J, leaving 15 bases between them. The CDR3 is CASTPLDNYYGYTF. The CDR3 DNA reads as TGTGCCAGCACCCCACTAGACAACTACTATGGCTACACCTTC. The full variable domain, completed using reference TRBV7-8 and TRBJ1-2, is GAGVSQSPRYKVAKRGQDVALRCDPISGHVSLFWYQQALGQGPEFLTYFQNEAQLDKSGLPSDRFFAERPEGSVSTLKIQRTQQEDSAVYLCASTPLDNYYGYTFGSGTRLTVV.

V gene TRBV27 combines with J gene TRBJ1-3; D unresolved. Germline CDR1 reads MNHEY; CDR2 reads SMNVEV (reference sequence). CDR3 size: 14 residues. The V gene lost 4 bases and the J gene lost 0 bases, with 7 bases spanning the gap. The CDR3 reads CASSSPSSGNTIYF. The DNA of the CDR3 is TGTGCCAGCAGTTCCCCTAGCTCTGGAAACACCATATATTTT.

The J gene is TRBJ2-7, the V gene TRBV3-1 (or the pseudogene TRBV3-2); 8 bases agree with TRBD1. The CDR3 contains 16 residues. Looked up from germline, CDR1 is LGHDT and CDR2 is YNNKEL (reference sequence). V was pared by 0 bases and J by 3 bases, with 7 bases of the junction left unmatched. In DNA, the CDR3 is TGTGCCAGCAGCCAAGAAGGGCGGACAGGGAGCTACGAGCAGTACTTC. Translation gives CASSQEGRTGSYEQYF.

This rearrangement joins TRBV23-1 to TRBJ2-5; 7 bases agree with TRBD1. TRBV23-1 qualifies as an ORF whose function is uncertain. The CDR3 runs to 14 residues. V dropped 0 bases and J dropped 7; count of bases not matched to a gene: 5. Written as DNA, the CDR3 is TGCGCCAGCAGTCAATCGACAGGGTGGACGACCCAGTACTTC. This codes for CASSQSTGWTTQYF.

This chain uses TRBV2 with TRBJ1-5; D is ambiguous. Germline CDR1 reads SNHLY; CDR2 reads FYNNEI. The CDR3 is 13 residues long. The ends were cut back, 2 bases at V and 2 bases at J, with 4 bases in the middle. DNA of the CDR3: TGTGCCAGCAGTGAACAGGGCAATCAGCCCCAGCATTTT. Protein sequence: CASSEQGNQPQHF.

The rearrangement joins TRBV7-2 to TRBJ2-5; D is perhaps TRBD2 (6 bases). CDR1 is SGHTA and CDR2 is FQGNSA in the germline V gene. CDR3 length: 15 amino acids. V gave up 5 bases and J gave up 5 bases, with 18 bases separating them. The CDR3 DNA is TGTGCCAGCAGCGACCAAGGCGGGGCAAGGGAGACCCAGTACTTC. Amino acid sequence: CASSDQGGARETQYF. The full variable domain, rest sourced from reference TRBV7-2 and TRBJ2-5, is GAGVSQSPSNKVTEKGKDVELRCDPISGHTALYWYRQSLGQGLEFLIYFQGNSAPDKSGLPSDRFSAERTGGSVSTLTIQRTQQEDSAVYLCASSDQGGARETQYFGPGTRLLVL.

V usage is TRBV5-6 and J usage is TRBJ1-4, with 10 bases matching TRBD1. The length of the CDR3 is 19 residues. Per germline, CDR1 SGHDT and CDR2 YYEEEE. J gave up 2 bases and V 0 bases, and 10 bases lay outside the gene matches. In DNA, the CDR3 is TGTGCCAGCAGCTTGGGGATGACAGGGGGCTTGCGGACTAATGAAAAACTGTTTTTT. Protein product: CASSLGMTGGLRTNEKLFF.

This chain uses TRBV4-2 with TRBJ1-4, with D perhaps TRBD1 (6 bases). The CDR3 totals 16 residues. Germline CDR1 and CDR2: LGHNA and YNFKEQ. Trimming cost V 4 bases and J 10 bases, with 22 bases left between them. The CDR3 loop reads CASSLRPGTPEGKLFF. The CDR3 region has the DNA TGTGCCAGCAGCCTCCGACCCGGGACACCTGAAGGAAAACTGTTTTTT.